This T cell receptor (beta chain) was identified during a study of T cell clones after liver transplantation. Study-wide context: Immunosuppression withdrawal was tried within 2 years after liver transplantation in this trial.

This CDR3 has 14 amino acids. V was pared by 6 bases and J by 5 bases, with 8 bases of the junction left unmatched. In germline, CDR1 is MNHEY, CDR2 SMNVEV (reference sequence). This table comes from immunoSEQ multiplex PCR, and its TCRdb copy is limited to in-frame clones, with some not included. The table has around 30,000 clones, over 85% seen once. The sequence was collected from a human patient who received a liver transplant. Some T cells may have come from the graft donor. This material consisted of CD8+ T cells from blood, taken 12 months after liver transplant. V and J are TRBV27 and TRBJ2-5, with 8 nucleotides matching TRBD2. CDR3 in amino acids: CASRTTGGYETQYF. In nucleotides, the CDR3 is TGTGCCAGCAGGACGACGGGAGGGTATGAGACCCAGTACTTC.